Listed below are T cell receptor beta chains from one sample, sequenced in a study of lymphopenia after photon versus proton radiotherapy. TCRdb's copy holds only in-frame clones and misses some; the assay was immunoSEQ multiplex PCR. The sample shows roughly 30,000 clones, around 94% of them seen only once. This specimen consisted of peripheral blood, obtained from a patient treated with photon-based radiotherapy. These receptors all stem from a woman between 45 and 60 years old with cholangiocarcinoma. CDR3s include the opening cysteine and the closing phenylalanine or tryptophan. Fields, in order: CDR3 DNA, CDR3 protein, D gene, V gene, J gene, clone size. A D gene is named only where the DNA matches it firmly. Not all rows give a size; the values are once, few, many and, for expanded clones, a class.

TGTGCCAGCAGCGCTGCCCGGGTAGGCACTGAAGCTTTCTTT	CASSAARVGTEAFF	.	TRBV25-1	TRBJ1-1	once
TGTGCCAGCAGCCAGAGGGGCGGTAGGGAGCTTAATCAGCCCCAGCATTTT	CASSQRGGRELNQPQHF	.	TRBV7-2	TRBJ1-5	.
TGCGCCAGCAGTGAGTCGCCGTCTGGAAACACCATATATTTT	CASSESPSGNTIYF	.	TRBV10-1	TRBJ1-3	.
TGTGCCAGCAGTTACGGGGGGCAGTATAATTCACCCCTCCACTTT	CASSYGGQYNSPLHF	.	TRBV6-5	TRBJ1-6	.
TGTGCCAGCAGTGGGGACCTTCAGCCCCAGCATTTT	CASSGDLQPQHF	.	TRBV2	TRBJ1-5	.
TGTGCCAGCAGCCCTCTACAGGGGCGCTATGGCTACACCTTC	CASSPLQGRYGYTF	TRBD1	TRBV7-6	TRBJ1-2	.
TGTGCCAGCAGCGTCGCGGGGGTCCTTCAAGAGACCCAGTACTTC	CASSVAGVLQETQYF	TRBD2	TRBV9	TRBJ2-5	.
TGTGCCAGCTCACCACCTCGGACGGGCAATGAGCAGTTCTTC	CASSPPRTGNEQFF	.	TRBV18	TRBJ2-1	.
TGTGCCAGCAGCTTAAAATTTTGTACCGGGGACAGGGTTTGTCACGAGCAGTACTTC	CASSLKFCTGDRVCHEQYF	TRBD1	TRBV11-3	TRBJ2-7	.
TGTGCCAGCAGTTTAAGGGGGCGCACAGATACGCAGTATTTT	CASSLRGRTDTQYF	TRBD1	TRBV27	TRBJ2-3	.
TGTGCCAGCTCACCAGCTAGGACAGGGACAAATTCACCCCTCCACTTT	CASSPARTGTNSPLHF	TRBD1	TRBV18	TRBJ1-6	.
TGCGCCAGCAGCCTGGACAATCCCCCGTATACGCAGTATTTT	CASSLDNPPYTQYF	.	TRBV4-3	TRBJ2-3	.
TGTGCCAGATCCCGGAGGGTTTATAGCAATCAGCCCCAGCATTTT	CARSRRVYSNQPQHF	.	TRBV19	TRBJ1-5	.
TGCGCCAGCAGCTTGGATCTGGACAGGGGGCCCTACGAGCAGTACTTC	CASSLDLDRGPYEQYF	TRBD1	TRBV5-1	TRBJ2-7	.
TGTGCCAGCAGAACGGGACAGGTGGACAATGAGCAGTTCTTC	CASRTGQVDNEQFF	TRBD1	TRBV27	TRBJ2-1	.
TGTGCCAGCGCCCCTTTTGGCGTTCGGAATCAGCCCCAGCATTTT	CASAPFGVRNQPQHF	.	TRBV6-6	TRBJ1-5	.
TGTGCCAGCAGCTTGTCGCGCCGGGGCGTCCTGACTTTC	CASSLSRRGVLTF	.	TRBV7-2	TRBJ2-6	.